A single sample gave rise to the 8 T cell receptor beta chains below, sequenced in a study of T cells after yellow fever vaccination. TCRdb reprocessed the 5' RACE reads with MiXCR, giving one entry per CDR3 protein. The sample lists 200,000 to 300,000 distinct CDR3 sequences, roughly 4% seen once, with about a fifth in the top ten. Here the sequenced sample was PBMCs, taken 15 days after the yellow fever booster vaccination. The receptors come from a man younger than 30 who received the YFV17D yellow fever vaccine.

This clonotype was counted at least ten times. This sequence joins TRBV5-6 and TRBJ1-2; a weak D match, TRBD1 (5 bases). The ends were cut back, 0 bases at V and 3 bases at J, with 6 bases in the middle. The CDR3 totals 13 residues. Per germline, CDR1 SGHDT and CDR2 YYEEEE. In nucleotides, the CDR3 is TGTGCCAGCAGCTTGGGGGGCTACTATGGCTACACCTTC. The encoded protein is CASSLGGYYGYTF.

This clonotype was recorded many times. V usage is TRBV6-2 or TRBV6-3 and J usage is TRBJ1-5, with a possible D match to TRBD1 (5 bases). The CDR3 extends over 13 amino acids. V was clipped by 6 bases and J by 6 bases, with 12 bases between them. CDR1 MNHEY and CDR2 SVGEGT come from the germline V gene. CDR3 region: CASSPEGPQPQHF. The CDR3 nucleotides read TGTGCCAGCAGCCCCGAGGGGCCTCAGCCCCAGCATTTT.

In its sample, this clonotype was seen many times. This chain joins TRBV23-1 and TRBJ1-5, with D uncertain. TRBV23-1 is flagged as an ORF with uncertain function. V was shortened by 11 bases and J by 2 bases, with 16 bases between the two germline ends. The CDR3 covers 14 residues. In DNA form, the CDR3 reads TGCGCCTCACCGGTGGGCCCTTGCAATCAGCCCCAGCATTTT. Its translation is CASPVGPCNQPQHF.

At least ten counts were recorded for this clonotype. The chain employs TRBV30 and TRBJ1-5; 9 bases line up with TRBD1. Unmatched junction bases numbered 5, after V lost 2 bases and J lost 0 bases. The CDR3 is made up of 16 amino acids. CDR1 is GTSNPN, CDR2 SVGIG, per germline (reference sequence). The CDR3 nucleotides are TGTGCCTGGAGTTTTCGGACAGGGGATAGCAATCAGCCCCAGCATTTT. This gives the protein CAWSFRTGDSNQPQHF.

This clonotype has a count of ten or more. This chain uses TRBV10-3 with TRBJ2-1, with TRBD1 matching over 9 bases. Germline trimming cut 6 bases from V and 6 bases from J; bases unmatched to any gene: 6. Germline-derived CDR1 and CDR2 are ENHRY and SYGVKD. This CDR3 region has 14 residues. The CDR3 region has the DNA TGTGCCATCAGGCCGGGACAGGGTAGCAATGAGCAGTTCTTC. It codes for CAIRPGQGSNEQFF.

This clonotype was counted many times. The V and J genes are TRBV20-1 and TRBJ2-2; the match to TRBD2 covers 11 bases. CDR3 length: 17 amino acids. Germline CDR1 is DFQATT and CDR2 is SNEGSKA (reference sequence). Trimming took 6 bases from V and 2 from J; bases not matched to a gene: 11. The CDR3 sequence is CSAPTSGALINTGELFF. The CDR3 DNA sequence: TGCAGTGCGCCGACTAGCGGGGCACTCATAAACACCGGGGAGCTGTTTTTT.

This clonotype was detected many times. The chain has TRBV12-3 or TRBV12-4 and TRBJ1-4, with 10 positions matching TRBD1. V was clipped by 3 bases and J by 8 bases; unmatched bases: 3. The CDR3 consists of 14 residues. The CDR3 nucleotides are TGTGCCAGCAGTTTCGGGACAGGGGAAGAAAAACTGTTTTTT. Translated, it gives CASSFGTGEEKLFF.

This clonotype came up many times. Here the CDR3 DNA reads TGTGCCAGCAGCCAAGCGGGGCTGAGGGAGACCCAGTACTTC. The encoded protein is CASSQAGLRETQYF. V is TRBV7-2 and J is TRBJ2-5, with 7 bases aligning to TRBD2. This CDR3 has 14 residues. Germline assignment: CDR1 SGHTA and CDR2 FQGNSA. The V and J ends lost 5 bases and 5 bases, in that order; junction bases with no gene match: 8.